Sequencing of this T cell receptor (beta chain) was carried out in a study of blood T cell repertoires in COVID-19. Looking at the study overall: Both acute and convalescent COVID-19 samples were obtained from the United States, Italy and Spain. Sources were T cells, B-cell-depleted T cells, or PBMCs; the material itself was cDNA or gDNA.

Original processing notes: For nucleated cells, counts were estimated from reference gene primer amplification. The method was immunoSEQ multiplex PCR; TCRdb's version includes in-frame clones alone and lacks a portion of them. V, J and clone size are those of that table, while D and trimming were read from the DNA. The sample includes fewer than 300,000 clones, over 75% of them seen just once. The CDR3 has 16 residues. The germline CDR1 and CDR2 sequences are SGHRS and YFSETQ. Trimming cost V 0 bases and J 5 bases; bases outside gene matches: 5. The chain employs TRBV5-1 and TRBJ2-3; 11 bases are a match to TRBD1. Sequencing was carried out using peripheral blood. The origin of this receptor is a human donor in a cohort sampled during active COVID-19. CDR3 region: CASSLGSGTGGDTQYF. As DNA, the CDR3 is TGCGCCAGCAGCTTGGGTTCCGGGACAGGGGGAGATACGCAGTATTTT.